This T cell receptor (beta chain) was identified in a study of T cells in Graves' hyperthyroidism and ophthalmopathy. Study-wide context: Initial diagnosis, before any treatment, was when peripheral blood was collected.

This clonotype was picked up many times. RNA transcripts served as the template for amplifying TCR beta CDR3 regions. HTBI primers were used for first-round RT-PCR of the TCR CDR3. TCRdb reanalysed the multiplex PCR reads using MiXCR and keeps one entry per CDR3 protein. The sample records some 560,000 distinct CDR3 sequences, approximately 14% being singletons. No progression to ophthalmopathy during 18 months of follow-up defined stable disease. Diagnosis of hyperthyroidism was new in patients aged 18 to 65, and its duration was under 2 months. PBMCs were derived from roughly 10 ml fresh peripheral blood. V lost 6 bases and J 5 bases, leaving 18 bases between the germline ends. CDR1 MNHNS and CDR2 SASEGT come from the germline V gene. This CDR3 is 15 amino acids long.

The TCR comes from a middle-aged woman with Graves' hyperthyroidism. The gene calls are TRBV6-1 and TRBJ2-3; a weak D match, TRBD1 (6 bases). What was sequenced was blood. CDR3 nucleotides: TGTGCCAGCAGCCGGGACATAGGATTTCAAGATACGCAGTATTTT. It encodes CASSRDIGFQDTQYF.